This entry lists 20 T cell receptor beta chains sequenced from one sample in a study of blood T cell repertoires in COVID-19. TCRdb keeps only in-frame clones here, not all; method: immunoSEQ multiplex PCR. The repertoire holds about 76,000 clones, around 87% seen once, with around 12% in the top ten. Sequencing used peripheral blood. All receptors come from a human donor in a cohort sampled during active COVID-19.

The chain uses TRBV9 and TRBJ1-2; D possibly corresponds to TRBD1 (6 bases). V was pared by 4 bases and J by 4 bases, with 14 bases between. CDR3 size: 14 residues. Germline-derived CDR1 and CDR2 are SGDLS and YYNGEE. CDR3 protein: CASSYSGDGYGYTF. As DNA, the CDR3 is TGTGCCAGCAGCTATTCAGGGGACGGCTATGGCTACACCTTC. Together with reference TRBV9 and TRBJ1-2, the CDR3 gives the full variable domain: DSGVTQTPKHLITATGQRVTLRCSPRSGDLSVYWYQQSLDQGLQFLIQYYNGEERAKGNILERFSAQQFPDLHSELNLSSLELGDSALYFCASSYSGDGYGYTFGSGTRLTVV.

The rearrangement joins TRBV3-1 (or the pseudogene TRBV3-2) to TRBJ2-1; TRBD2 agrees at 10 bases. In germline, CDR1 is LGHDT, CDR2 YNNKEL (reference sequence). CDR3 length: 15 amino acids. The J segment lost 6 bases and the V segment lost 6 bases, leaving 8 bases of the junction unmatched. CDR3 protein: CASSRSGGWLNEQFF. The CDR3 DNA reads TGTGCCAGCAGTCGTAGCGGGGGGTGGCTCAATGAGCAGTTCTTC.

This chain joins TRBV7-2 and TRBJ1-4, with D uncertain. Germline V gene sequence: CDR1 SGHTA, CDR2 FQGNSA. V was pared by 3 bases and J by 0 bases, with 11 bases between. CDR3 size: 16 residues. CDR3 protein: CASSLRARATNEKLFF. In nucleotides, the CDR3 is TGTGCCAGCAGCTTGAGGGCGCGGGCAACTAATGAAAAACTGTTTTTT. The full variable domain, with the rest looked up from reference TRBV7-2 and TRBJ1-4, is GAGVSQSPSNKVTEKGKDVELRCDPISGHTALYWYRQSLGQGLEFLIYFQGNSAPDKSGLPSDRFSAERTGGSVSTLTIQRTQQEDSAVYLCASSLRARATNEKLFFGSGTQLSVL.

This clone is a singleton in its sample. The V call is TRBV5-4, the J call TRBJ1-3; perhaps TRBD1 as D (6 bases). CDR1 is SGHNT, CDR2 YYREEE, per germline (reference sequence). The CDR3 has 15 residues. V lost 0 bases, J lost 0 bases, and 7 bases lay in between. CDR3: CASSLDRASGNTIYF. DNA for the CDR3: TGTGCCAGCAGCTTGGACAGGGCCTCTGGAAACACCATATATTTT.

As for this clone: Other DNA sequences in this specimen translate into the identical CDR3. Written as DNA, the CDR3 is TGTGCTAGTGGTTTGGGTAGCGGGGGCACAGATACGCAGTATTTT. Protein sequence: CASGLGSGGTDTQYF. The chain couples TRBV12-5 to TRBJ2-3; 8 nucleotides line up with TRBD2. From germline, CDR1 is LGHNT and CDR2 FRNRAP. V shed 1 base, J shed 1 base, and the junction held 1 base outside the gene matches. The CDR3 sequence is 15 residues long.

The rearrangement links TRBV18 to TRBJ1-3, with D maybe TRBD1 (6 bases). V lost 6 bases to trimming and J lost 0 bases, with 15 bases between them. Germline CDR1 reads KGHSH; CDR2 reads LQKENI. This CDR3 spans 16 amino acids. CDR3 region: CASSPDRPGSGNTIYF. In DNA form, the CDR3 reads TGTGCCAGCTCCCCCGACAGGCCCGGCTCTGGAAACACCATATATTTT.

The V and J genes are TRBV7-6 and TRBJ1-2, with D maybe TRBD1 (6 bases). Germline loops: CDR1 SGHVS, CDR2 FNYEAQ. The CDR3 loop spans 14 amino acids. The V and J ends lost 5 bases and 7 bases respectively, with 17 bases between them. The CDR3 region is CASSPGTSRGGYTF. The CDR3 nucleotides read TGTGCCAGCAGCCCTGGGACATCCCGCGGTGGCTACACCTTC.

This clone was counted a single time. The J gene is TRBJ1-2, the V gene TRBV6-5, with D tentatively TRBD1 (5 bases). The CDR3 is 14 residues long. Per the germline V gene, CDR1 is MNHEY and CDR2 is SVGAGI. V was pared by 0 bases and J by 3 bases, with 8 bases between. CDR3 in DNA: TGTGCCAGCAGTTACTCGAACAGGCACTATGGCTACACCTTC. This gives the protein CASSYSNRHYGYTF.

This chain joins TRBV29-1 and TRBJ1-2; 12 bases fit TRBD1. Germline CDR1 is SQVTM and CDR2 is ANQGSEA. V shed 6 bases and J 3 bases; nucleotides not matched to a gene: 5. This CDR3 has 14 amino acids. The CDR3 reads CSVGDRGLDYGYTF. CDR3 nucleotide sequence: TGCAGCGTGGGGGACAGGGGGCTGGACTATGGCTACACCTTC. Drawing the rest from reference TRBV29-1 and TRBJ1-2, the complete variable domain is SAVISQKPSRDICQRGTSLTIQCQVDSQVTMMFWYRQQPGQSLTLIATANQGSEATYESGFVIDKFPISRPNLTFSTLTVSNMSPEDSSIYLCSVGDRGLDYGYTFGSGTRLTVV.

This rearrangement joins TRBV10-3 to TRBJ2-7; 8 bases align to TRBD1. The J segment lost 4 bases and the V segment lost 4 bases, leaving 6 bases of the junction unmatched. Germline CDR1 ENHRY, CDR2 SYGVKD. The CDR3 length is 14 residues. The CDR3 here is CAISGQGSDYEQYF. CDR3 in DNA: TGTGCCATCAGTGGACAGGGGTCTGATTACGAGCAGTACTTC.

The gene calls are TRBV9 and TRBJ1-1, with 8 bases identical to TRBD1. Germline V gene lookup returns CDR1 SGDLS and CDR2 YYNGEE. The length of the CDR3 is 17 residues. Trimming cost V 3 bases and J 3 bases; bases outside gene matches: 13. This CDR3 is CASSARTGIPLDTEAFF. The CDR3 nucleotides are TGTGCCAGCAGCGCGAGGACAGGGATCCCCTTGGACACTGAAGCTTTCTTT.

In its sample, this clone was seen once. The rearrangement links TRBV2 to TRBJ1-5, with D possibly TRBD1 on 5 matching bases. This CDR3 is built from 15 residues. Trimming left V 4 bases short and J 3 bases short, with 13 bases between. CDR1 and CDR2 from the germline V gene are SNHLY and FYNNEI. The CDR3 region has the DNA TGTGCCAGCAGTGTTTCAGGGTTTAACAATCAGCCCCAGCATTTT. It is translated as CASSVSGFNNQPQHF.

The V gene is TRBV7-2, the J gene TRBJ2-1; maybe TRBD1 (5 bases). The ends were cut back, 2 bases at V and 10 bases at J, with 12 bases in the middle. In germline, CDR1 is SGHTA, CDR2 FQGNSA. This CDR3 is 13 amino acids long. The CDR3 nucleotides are TGTGCCAGCAGCTTACTCACAGGTCTAGAGCAGTTCTTC. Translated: CASSLLTGLEQFF.

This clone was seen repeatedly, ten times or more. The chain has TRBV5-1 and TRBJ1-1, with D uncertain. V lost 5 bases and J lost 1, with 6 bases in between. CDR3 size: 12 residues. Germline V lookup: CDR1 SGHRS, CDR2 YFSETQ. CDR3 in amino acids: CASRAGNTEAFF. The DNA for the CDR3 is TGCGCCAGCAGAGCGGGGAACACTGAAGCTTTCTTT.

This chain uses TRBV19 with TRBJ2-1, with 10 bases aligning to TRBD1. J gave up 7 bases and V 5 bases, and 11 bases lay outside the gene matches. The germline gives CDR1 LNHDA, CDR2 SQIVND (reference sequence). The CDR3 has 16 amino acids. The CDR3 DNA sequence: TGTGCCAGTAGTTCTAGGAGGACAGGGGGGGATAATGAGCAGTTCTTC. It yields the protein CASSSRRTGGDNEQFF.

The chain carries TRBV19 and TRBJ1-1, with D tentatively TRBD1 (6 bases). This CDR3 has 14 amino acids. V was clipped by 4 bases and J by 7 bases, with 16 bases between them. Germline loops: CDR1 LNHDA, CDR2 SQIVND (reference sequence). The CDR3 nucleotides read TGTGCCAGTAGTAGCCACAGGGAAATCGGTGAAGCTTTCTTT. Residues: CASSSHREIGEAFF.

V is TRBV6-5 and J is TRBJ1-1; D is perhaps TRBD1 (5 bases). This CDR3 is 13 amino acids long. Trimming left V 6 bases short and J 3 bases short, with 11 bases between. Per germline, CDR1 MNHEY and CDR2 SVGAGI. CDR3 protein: CASSSLTDTEAFF. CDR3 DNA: TGTGCCAGCAGCTCCCTGACAGACACTGAAGCTTTCTTT.

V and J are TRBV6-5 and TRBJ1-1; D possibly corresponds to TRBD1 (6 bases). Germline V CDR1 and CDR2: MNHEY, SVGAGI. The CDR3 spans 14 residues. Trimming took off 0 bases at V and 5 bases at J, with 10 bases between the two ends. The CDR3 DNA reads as TGTGCCAGCAGTTACTCGATGCAGGGGACTGAAGCTTTCTTT. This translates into CASSYSMQGTEAFF.

The CDR3 DNA reads TGTGCCAGCAGCTGGGACAATAGCGCAGATACGCAGTATTTT. This translates into CASSWDNSADTQYF. The V call is TRBV5-5, the J call TRBJ2-3; D perhaps matches TRBD1 (6 bases). Per germline, CDR1 SGHKS and CDR2 YYEKEE (reference sequence). Trimming took 3 bases from V and 4 from J, leaving 12 bases between them. This CDR3 has 14 amino acids.

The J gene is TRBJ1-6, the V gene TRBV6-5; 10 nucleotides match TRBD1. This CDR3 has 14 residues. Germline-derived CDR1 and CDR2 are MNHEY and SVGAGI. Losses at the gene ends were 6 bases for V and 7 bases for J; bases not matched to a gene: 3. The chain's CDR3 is CASSLDRGNSPLHF. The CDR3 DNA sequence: TGTGCCAGCAGCCTGGACAGGGGGAATTCACCCCTCCACTTT.